What follows are 11 T cell receptor beta chains derived from one specimen sequenced in a study of T cells in women clearing cervical HPV infection. Repertoires were generated with immunoSEQ multiplex PCR, while TCRdb's copy carries only in-frame clones and drops some. Its clone listing holds 28,000 or so clones. The sequenced sample was blood buffy coat. These receptors came from a woman between 18 and 70 years old with a cervical HPV16 infection that either progressed to CIN3+ or cleared (not recorded which).

Details on this clone: Coverage ceases 3 residues before the CDR3 finishes, and the germline J gene fills in the end. This rearrangement joins TRBV12-3 or TRBV12-4 to TRBJ1-4; D call uncertain. V lost 4 bases and J lost 8, with 14 bases in between. This CDR3 spans 14 amino acids. The covered CDR3 bases are TGTGCCAGCAGTTCCTCAGCGGGAGAGGAAAAA. This translates into CASSSSAGEEK. The CDR3, in full, reads CASSSSAGEEKLFF.

Remarks on this clone: From the germline J gene comes the end of the CDR3, since the read stops 3 residues before it. V and J are TRBV20-1 and TRBJ2-1; 7 nucleotides agree with TRBD1. The CDR3 totals 12 residues. Per the germline V gene, CDR1 is DFQATT and CDR2 is SNEGSKA (reference sequence). V shed 2 bases and J 8 bases; nucleotides not matched to a gene: 3. CDR3 bases read: TGCAGTGCTAGACCTGGACAGGATGAG. Translation: CSARPGQDE. The entire CDR3 sequence reads CSARPGQDEQFF.

Turning to this clone: The CDR3 goes on 3 residues after the read ends, and that part is filled in from the germline J gene. The chain combines TRBV27 with TRBJ1-2; 7 nucleotides line up with TRBD1. This CDR3 is 13 amino acids long. The V gene's germline CDR1 is MNHEY and CDR2 SMNVEV (reference sequence). CDR3 DNA (partial): TGTGCCAGCCGACGACAGGGTTTAGAAGGC. This sequence encodes CASRRQGLEG. The complete CDR3 reads CASRRQGLEGYTF.

Comments on this clone: The read stops 3 residues short of the end of the CDR3; the missing end is completed from the germline J gene. The rearrangement links TRBV5-1 to TRBJ1-1; 7 nucleotides agree with TRBD1. This CDR3 region has 14 residues. The V segment lost 4 bases and the J segment 2 bases; nucleotides outside the gene matches: 5. Germline CDR1 SGHRS, CDR2 YFSETQ. Partial CDR3 DNA: TGCGCCAGCAGCCGACAGGGACGTAACACTGAA. Its protein product is CASSRQGRNTE. The whole CDR3 region reads CASSRQGRNTEAFF. The full variable domain, rest sourced from reference TRBV5-1 and TRBJ1-1, is KAGVTQTPRYLIKTRGQQVTLSCSPISGHRSVSWYQQTPGQGLQFLFEYFSETQRNKGNFPGRFSGRQFSNSRSEMNVSTLELGDSALYLCASSRQGRNTEAFFGQGTRLTVV.

Notes on this clone: The read terminates 3 residues ahead of where the CDR3 ends, so the germline J gene completes it. This chain uses TRBV7-9 with TRBJ1-6; perhaps TRBD1 as D (5 bases). From germline, CDR1 is SEHNR and CDR2 FQNEAQ (reference sequence). Trimming cost V 5 bases and J 5 bases, with 13 bases left between them. The CDR3 is made up of 15 amino acids. CDR3 bases read: TGTGCCAGCAGCGGGTGGACAACAAATAATTCACCC. Protein product: CASSGWTTNNSP. The whole CDR3 region reads CASSGWTTNNSPLHF.

About this clone itself: The CDR3 is cut off 3 residues early in the read; its end comes from the germline J gene. The V call is TRBV20-1, the J call TRBJ1-5; 12 nucleotides agree with TRBD1. This CDR3 has 15 amino acids. Losses at the gene ends were 0 bases for V and 5 bases for J; bases not matched to a gene: 2. Germline loops: CDR1 DFQATT, CDR2 SNEGSKA (reference sequence). CDR3: CSARDGTGGDQPQHF. The sequenced part of the CDR3 DNA is TGCAGTGCTAGAGACGGGACAGGGGGCGATCAGCCC.

About this clone itself: Coverage ceases 3 residues before the CDR3 finishes, and the germline J gene fills in the end. V gene TRBV20-1 combines with J gene TRBJ1-2, with TRBD1 matching 8 bases. The length of the CDR3 is 15 residues. Per the germline V gene, CDR1 is DFQATT and CDR2 is SNEGSKA (reference sequence). Germline trimming cut 0 bases from V and 0 bases from J; bases unmatched to any gene: 3. The chain's CDR3 is CSARDPGQANYGYTF. The covered CDR3 bases are TGCAGTGCTAGAGACCCGGGACAGGCTAACTATGGC.

On this clone itself: The observed sequence ends 3 residues before the CDR3 terminus, with the missing tail filled in from the germline J gene. The rearrangement joins TRBV7-2 to TRBJ1-1; D gene unclear. Germline V gene data show CDR1 as SGHTA and CDR2 as FQGNSA. Trimming pared 1 base from V and 1 base from J, leaving 7 bases between. This CDR3 is built from 14 residues. The chain's CDR3 is CASSLGHANTEAFF. The DNA read from the CDR3 is TGTGCCAGCAGCTTAGGACACGCGAACACTGAA. The whole variable domain, filled in from reference TRBV7-2 and TRBJ1-1, reads GAGVSQSPSNKVTEKGKDVELRCDPISGHTALYWYRQSLGQGLEFLIYFQGNSAPDKSGLPSDRFSAERTGGSVSTLTIQRTQQEDSAVYLCASSLGHANTEAFFGQGTRLTVV.

Incomplete CDR3 DNA: TGTGCCATCAATCCAGGAAACCTAAATAACTATGGC. Protein sequence: CAINPGNLNNYG. The whole CDR3 sequence is CAINPGNLNNYGYTF. The genes are TRBV10-3 and TRBJ1-2; no firm D call. The CDR3 end falls 3 residues outside the read, so it is completed with the germline J gene. V lost 7 bases and J lost 1, with 16 bases in between. The CDR3 covers 15 residues. The V gene's germline CDR1 is ENHRY and CDR2 SYGVKD.

Regarding this clone: The read ends 3 residues before the CDR3 terminus; that terminus is restored from the germline J gene. The chain has TRBV5-1 and TRBJ1-1, with TRBD1 identical over 7 bases. The J segment lost 4 bases and the V segment lost 4 bases, leaving 19 bases of the junction unmatched. This CDR3 contains 18 residues. Germline V gives CDR1 SGHRS, CDR2 YFSETQ. CDR3 amino acids: CASSPSPLTGYVGTEAFF. The sequenced CDR3 bases are TGCGCCAGCAGCCCCAGCCCCCTGACAGGGTATGTGGGCACTGAA.

Worth noting for this clone: The CDR3 end falls 3 residues outside the read, so it is completed with the germline J gene. This chain links TRBV27 with TRBJ2-1; D is possibly TRBD1 (5 bases). V was pared by 5 bases and J by 7 bases, with 12 bases between. Per the germline V gene, CDR1 is MNHEY and CDR2 is SMNVEV (reference sequence). CDR3 length equals 13 residues. The CDR3 protein is CASSVRGLNEQFF. The DNA read from the CDR3 is TGTGCCAGCAGTGTTAGGGGATTGAATGAG.